The 23 T cell receptor beta chains listed next were all sequenced from one sample in a study of T cell repertoires in ileal Crohn's disease. The table came from immunoSEQ multiplex PCR; TCRdb's copy has only in-frame clones and leaves some out. The table includes about 62,000 clones, approximately 91% detected once. Regarding time point: neoterminal ileum biopsy at postoperative endoscopy, about 6 months after surgery. Material for sequencing was ileal tissue. These receptors originate from an adult with Crohn's disease.

The rearrangement joins TRBV7-6 to TRBJ2-1; D may be TRBD2 (7 bases). The germline V and J ends were trimmed by 1 base and 5 bases, with 12 bases remaining between them. The V gene's germline CDR1 is SGHVS and CDR2 FNYEAQ. The CDR3 is made up of 15 amino acids. CDR3 sequence (DNA): TGTGCCAGCAGCTTAGGAGGGGGGGCCCACAATGAGCAGTTCTTC. This codes for CASSLGGGAHNEQFF.

The J gene is TRBJ1-3, the V gene TRBV14; D remains ambiguous. The length of the CDR3 is 17 residues. Germline V gene data show CDR1 as SGHDN and CDR2 as FVKESK. Trimming shortened V by 1 base and J by 3 bases, and 16 bases separated the two germline ends. As DNA, the CDR3 is TGTGCCAGCAGCCAAGTCCGAAGCGCCCGGGTTGGAAACACCATATATTTT. Protein: CASSQVRSARVGNTIYF.

The chain recombines TRBV4-3 with TRBJ1-3; D is perhaps TRBD1 (6 bases). The CDR3 runs to 15 residues. V was pared by 1 base and J by 2 bases, with 9 bases between. The germline CDR1 and CDR2 sequences are LGHNA and YSLEER. CDR3 in DNA: TGCGCCAGCAGCCAAGGCGGGGGCCCTGGAAACACCATATATTTT. Amino acids: CASSQGGGPGNTIYF.

V and J are TRBV19 and TRBJ1-6; 7 nucleotides align to TRBD1. The V gene's germline CDR1 is LNHDA and CDR2 SQIVND (reference sequence). Losses at the gene ends were 4 bases for V and 4 bases for J; bases not matched to a gene: 1. The CDR3 extends over 14 amino acids. The CDR3 loop is CASSTTGYNSPLHF. The CDR3 coding sequence is TGTGCCAGTAGTACGACAGGGTATAATTCACCCCTCCACTTT.

The V gene is TRBV19, the J gene TRBJ1-5; D unresolved. V lost 8 bases and J lost 6, with 11 bases in between. Germline CDR1 LNHDA, CDR2 SQIVND (reference sequence). This CDR3 is 12 amino acids long. CDR3 DNA: TGTGCCAGTGCCTTCGGGGTTCAGCCCCAGCATTTT. Amino acids: CASAFGVQPQHF. The full variable domain, in which reference TRBV19 and TRBJ1-5 provide the parts outside the CDR3, is DGGITQSPKYLFRKEGQNVTLSCEQNLNHDAMYWYRQDPGQGLRLIYYSQIVNDFQKGDIAEGYSVSREKKESFPLTVTSAQKNPTAFYLCASAFGVQPQHFGDGTRLSIL.

This rearrangement joins TRBV10-1 to TRBJ2-1; 10 positions agree with TRBD2. The CDR3 is 18 amino acids. Unmatched junction bases numbered 7, after V lost 2 bases and J lost 0 bases. Germline assignment: CDR1 WNHNN and CDR2 SYGVQD (reference sequence). CDR3 sequence reads: CASSEVSGGPSSYNEQFF. Here the CDR3 DNA reads TGCGCCAGCAGTGAGGTTAGCGGGGGGCCGAGCTCCTACAATGAGCAGTTCTTC.

A few counts support this clone. V is TRBV7-2 and J is TRBJ1-5; D remains unclear. The CDR3 has 12 amino acids. Germline V gene lookup returns CDR1 SGHTA and CDR2 FQGNSA. V was trimmed by 4 bases and J by 3 bases, leaving 4 bases between them. The DNA of the CDR3 is TGTGCCAGCAGCTCCATCAATCAGCCCCAGCATTTT. Translated: CASSSINQPQHF. Full variable domain (outside the CDR3, taken from reference TRBV7-2 and TRBJ1-5): GAGVSQSPSNKVTEKGKDVELRCDPISGHTALYWYRQSLGQGLEFLIYFQGNSAPDKSGLPSDRFSAERTGGSVSTLTIQRTQQEDSAVYLCASSSINQPQHFGDGTRLSIL.

This clone has a single count. This rearrangement joins TRBV5-4 to TRBJ1-2, with D hard to call. CDR1 is SGHNT and CDR2 is YYREEE in the germline V gene (reference sequence). Trimming left V 2 bases short and J 8 bases short, with 10 bases between. This CDR3 is 12 amino acids long. The CDR3 bases are TGTGCCAGCAGCTTAGAGGGAGGAGGCTACACCTTC. This codes for CASSLEGGGYTF.

This sequence joins TRBV11-3 and TRBJ2-7, with D perhaps matching TRBD2 (6 bases). The V and J ends lost 7 bases and 3 bases respectively, with 13 bases between them. The germline V gene has CDR1 SGHNT and CDR2 YENEEA. The CDR3 spans 13 residues. In DNA, the CDR3 is TGTGCCAGCACCTCCGCGGGGAGCTACGAGCAGTACTTC. It yields the protein CASTSAGSYEQYF.

This sequence joins TRBV5-1 and TRBJ2-7; tentative D call: TRBD1 (5 bases). The CDR3 has 15 residues. Between the trimmed V and J ends, which lost 2 bases and 1 base, there was a span of 13 bases. Germline CDR1 and CDR2: SGHRS and YFSETQ. The CDR3 sequence: CASSLKGQASYEQYF. The CDR3 DNA reads TGCGCCAGCAGCTTAAAGGGGCAGGCGTCCTACGAGCAGTACTTC. The full variable domain, with the rest looked up from reference TRBV5-1 and TRBJ2-7, is KAGVTQTPRYLIKTRGQQVTLSCSPISGHRSVSWYQQTPGQGLQFLFEYFSETQRNKGNFPGRFSGRQFSNSRSEMNVSTLELGDSALYLCASSLKGQASYEQYFGPGTRLTVT.

The V call is TRBV5-6, the J call TRBJ2-7; TRBD2 matches at 9 bases. The length of the CDR3 is 14 residues. Trimming cost V 5 bases and J 0 bases; bases outside gene matches: 3. Germline CDR1 is SGHDT and CDR2 is YYEEEE. Here the CDR3 reads CASSNSGGSYEQYF. CDR3 nucleotide sequence: TGTGCCAGCAGTAATAGCGGGGGCTCCTACGAGCAGTACTTC.

The rearrangement joins TRBV7-2 to TRBJ1-5; D gene uncertain. CDR1 is SGHTA and CDR2 is FQGNSA in the germline V gene. The germline V and J ends were trimmed by 1 base and 4 bases, with 11 bases remaining between them. This CDR3 comprises 15 residues. In nucleotides, the CDR3 is TGTGCCAGCAGCTTAGTCTGGGCGGGAAATCAGCCCCAGCATTTT. Amino acids: CASSLVWAGNQPQHF.

Here the CDR3 reads CAISEGQGGVDEQFF. CDR3 sequence (DNA): TGTGCCATCAGTGAGGGGCAGGGTGGTGTCGATGAGCAGTTCTTC. The chain has TRBV10-3 and TRBJ2-1; a possible D gene is TRBD1 (5 bases). V was cut by 2 bases and J by 8 bases, with 16 bases left in between. Germline V gene lookup returns CDR1 ENHRY and CDR2 SYGVKD. CDR3 length: 15 residues.

This clone has a single count. The gene calls are TRBV29-1 and TRBJ2-1, with 7 bases lining up with TRBD1. The CDR3 covers 13 residues. CDR1 is SQVTM and CDR2 is ANQGSEA in the germline V gene. V was clipped by 7 bases and J by 5 bases; unmatched bases: 8. The CDR3 DNA sequence: TGCAGCGCTAGGACAGGCGAGGACAATGAGCAGTTCTTC. Residues: CSARTGEDNEQFF.

The rearrangement uses TRBV9 and TRBJ1-3; TRBD1 matches 7 bases. The length of the CDR3 is 15 residues. From germline, CDR1 is SGDLS and CDR2 YYNGEE. V dropped 5 bases and J dropped 0; count of bases not matched to a gene: 5. CDR3 nucleotide sequence: TGTGCCAGCAGTGCCAGGGGGACCTCTGGAAACACCATATATTTT. Translated, it gives CASSARGTSGNTIYF.

This clone was seen a handful of times. V is TRBV19 and J is TRBJ1-5; 7 bases line up with TRBD1. V shed 6 bases and J 4 bases; nucleotides not matched to a gene: 9. There are 15 residues in the CDR3. Looked up from germline, CDR1 is LNHDA and CDR2 is SQIVND (reference sequence). CDR3 residues: CASSTGQATNQPQHF. CDR3 in DNA: TGTGCCAGTAGCACTGGACAGGCTACAAATCAGCCCCAGCATTTT.

This clone was counted between two and nine times. The V call is TRBV28, the J call TRBJ1-1; D gene ambiguous. The V gene lost 2 bases and the J gene lost 7 bases, with 5 bases spanning the gap. The CDR3 consists of 11 residues. The germline CDR1 and CDR2 sequences are MDHEN and SYDVKM. The CDR3, as DNA: TGTGCCAGCAGTTTACAGGATGAAGCTTTCTTT. Translated: CASSLQDEAFF.

This clone was counted between two and nine times. This chain links TRBV5-1 with TRBJ1-1; D is unclear. There are 12 residues in the CDR3. From germline, CDR1 is SGHRS and CDR2 YFSETQ. Deletions cut 1 base from V and 8 bases from J, with 9 bases between. The CDR3 region has the DNA TGCGCCAGCAGCTTGAATGGAGACGAAGCTTTCTTT. Amino acid sequence: CASSLNGDEAFF.

The V gene is TRBV5-7, the J gene TRBJ2-2, with TRBD2 as a possible D gene (6 bases). TRBV5-7 is an ORF for which the function is uncertain. The length of the CDR3 is 18 residues. Trimming stripped 3 bases from V and 6 bases from J, with 24 bases between. As DNA, the CDR3 is TGTGCCAGCAGCTACATAAGAGGGCGGCGGGGTGACTCCGGGGAGCTGTTTTTT. Amino acids: CASSYIRGRRGDSGELFF.

For the CDR3, the DNA is TGTGCCAGCAGCGTAGTCCCGGGACACTTGAACACCGGGGAGCTGTTTTTT. This gives the protein CASSVVPGHLNTGELFF. The V and J genes are TRBV9 and TRBJ2-2, with D perhaps matching TRBD1 (6 bases). The CDR3 loop spans 17 amino acids. CDR1 SGDLS and CDR2 YYNGEE come from the germline V gene. V was clipped by 0 bases and J by 1 base, with 13 bases between them.

The genes are TRBV7-9 and TRBJ1-4; D unresolved. Trimming pared 1 base from V and 2 bases from J, leaving 5 bases between. The length of the CDR3 is 14 residues. Looked up from germline, CDR1 is SEHNR and CDR2 is FQNEAQ (reference sequence). CDR3 sequence (DNA): TGTGCCAGCAGCTTAGACGGGACTAATGAAAAACTGTTTTTT. Residues: CASSLDGTNEKLFF.

V gene TRBV25-1 combines with J gene TRBJ2-1; 7 nucleotides line up with TRBD2. Germline CDR1 MGHDK, CDR2 SYGVNS. The CDR3 spans 14 residues. Trimming cost V 4 bases and J 6 bases; bases outside gene matches: 6. CDR3 sequence (DNA): TGTGCCAGCAGTGCCCTAGCGGCTTTCAATGAGCAGTTCTTC. Encoded protein: CASSALAAFNEQFF. The variable domain in full, completed from reference TRBV25-1 and TRBJ2-1, reads EADIYQTPRYLVIGTGKKITLECSQTMGHDKMYWYQQDPGMELHLIHYSYGVNSTEKGDLSSESTVSRIRTEHFPLTLESARPSHTSQYLCASSALAAFNEQFFGPGTRLTVL.

This clone appeared once. CDR3 sequence reads: CASSLRGDLAGDDEQYF. In DNA form, the CDR3 reads TGTGCCAGCAGTTTACGGGGCGACCTAGCGGGAGACGACGAGCAGTACTTC. This chain uses TRBV27 with TRBJ2-7; TRBD2 aligns across 10 bases. The CDR3 has 17 residues. V dropped 2 bases and J dropped 5; count of bases not matched to a gene: 12. CDR1 MNHEY and CDR2 SMNVEV come from the germline V gene (reference sequence).